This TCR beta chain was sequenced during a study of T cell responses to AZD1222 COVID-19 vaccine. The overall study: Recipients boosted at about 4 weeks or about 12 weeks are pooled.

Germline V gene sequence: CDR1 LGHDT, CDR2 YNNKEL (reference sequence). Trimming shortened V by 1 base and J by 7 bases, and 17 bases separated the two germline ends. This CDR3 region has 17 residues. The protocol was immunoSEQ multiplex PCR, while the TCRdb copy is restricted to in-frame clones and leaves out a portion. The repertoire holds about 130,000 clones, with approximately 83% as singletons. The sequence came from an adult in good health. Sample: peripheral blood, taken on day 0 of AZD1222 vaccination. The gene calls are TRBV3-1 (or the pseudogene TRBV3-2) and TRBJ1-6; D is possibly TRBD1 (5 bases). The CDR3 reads CASSQGSPPGRNSPLHF. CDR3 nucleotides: TGTGCCAGCAGCCAAGGGTCCCCGCCAGGGAGGAATTCACCCCTCCACTTT.